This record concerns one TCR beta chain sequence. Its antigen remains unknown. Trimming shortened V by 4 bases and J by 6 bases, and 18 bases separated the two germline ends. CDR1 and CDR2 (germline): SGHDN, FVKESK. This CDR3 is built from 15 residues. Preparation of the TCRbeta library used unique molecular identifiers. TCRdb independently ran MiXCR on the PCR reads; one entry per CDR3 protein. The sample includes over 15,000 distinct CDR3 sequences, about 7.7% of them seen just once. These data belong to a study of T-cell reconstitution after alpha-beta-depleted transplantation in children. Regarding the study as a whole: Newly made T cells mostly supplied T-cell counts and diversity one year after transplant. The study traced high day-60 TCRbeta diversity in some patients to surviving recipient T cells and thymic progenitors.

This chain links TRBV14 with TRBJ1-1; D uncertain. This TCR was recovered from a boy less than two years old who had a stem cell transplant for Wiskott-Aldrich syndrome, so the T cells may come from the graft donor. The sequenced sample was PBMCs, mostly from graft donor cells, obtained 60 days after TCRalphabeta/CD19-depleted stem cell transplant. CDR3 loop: CASSREGPGKAEAFF. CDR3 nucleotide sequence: TGTGCCAGCAGCCGCGAAGGGCCAGGCAAGGCTGAAGCTTTCTTT.